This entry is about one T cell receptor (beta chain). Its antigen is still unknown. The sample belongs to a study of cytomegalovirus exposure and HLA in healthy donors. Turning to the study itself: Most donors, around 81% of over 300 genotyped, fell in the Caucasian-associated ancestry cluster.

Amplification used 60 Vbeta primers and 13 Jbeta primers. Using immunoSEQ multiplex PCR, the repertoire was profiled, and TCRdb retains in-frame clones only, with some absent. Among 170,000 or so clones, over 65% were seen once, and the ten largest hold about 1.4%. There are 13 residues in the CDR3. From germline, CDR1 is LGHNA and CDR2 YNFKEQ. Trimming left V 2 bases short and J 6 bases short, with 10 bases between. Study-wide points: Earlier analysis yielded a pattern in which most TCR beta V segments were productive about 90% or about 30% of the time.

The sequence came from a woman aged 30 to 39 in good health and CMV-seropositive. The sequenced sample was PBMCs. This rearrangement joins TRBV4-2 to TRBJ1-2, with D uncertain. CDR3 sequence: CASSQNQVDGYTF. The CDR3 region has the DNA TGTGCCAGCAGCCAAAACCAGGTTGATGGCTACACCTTC.